The 32 T cell receptor beta chains reported below all come from one sample, sequenced in a study of blood T cells in healthy people across ages. Using a J-beta primer mix together with a sample-barcoded 5' primer, a second PCR was run for about 7 to 12 cycles. MiXCR, run by TCRdb on the 5' RACE reads, gives a single entry per CDR3 protein. The repertoire has around 1,100,000 distinct CDR3 sequences, 35% to 45% of them found once; the top ten carry about 12%. Sequenced sample: blood. These receptors were obtained from a man between 18 and 35 years old in good health.

This clonotype was seen only a few times. The chain joins TRBV13 to TRBJ2-5; a possible D gene is TRBD2 (6 bases). V was clipped by 3 bases and J by 0 bases, with 11 bases between them. Germline V gene lookup returns CDR1 PRHDT and CDR2 FYEKMQ (reference sequence). The CDR3 runs 15 residues. The CDR3 is CASSFTGEHQETQYF. The CDR3 DNA is TGTGCCAGCAGCTTTACGGGGGAGCACCAAGAGACCCAGTACTTC.

This clonotype was recorded a few times. The chain recombines TRBV29-1 with TRBJ1-1; 10 bases agree with TRBD1. Unmatched junction bases numbered 6, after V lost 4 bases and J lost 1 base. Germline CDR1 reads SQVTM; CDR2 reads ANQGSEA. CDR3 size: 15 residues. CDR3 DNA sequence: TGCAGCGTTGTTCCGGGACAGGGGCCGAACACTGAAGCTTTCTTT. It encodes CSVVPGQGPNTEAFF. Based on the CDR3 plus reference TRBV29-1 and TRBJ1-1, the full variable domain is SAVISQKPSRDICQRGTSLTIQCQVDSQVTMMFWYRQQPGQSLTLIATANQGSEATYESGFVIDKFPISRPNLTFSTLTVSNMSPEDSSIYLCSVVPGQGPNTEAFFGQGTRLTVV.

In its sample, this clonotype was seen a few times. This chain links TRBV7-2 with TRBJ1-4, with D uncertain. The CDR3 loop spans 15 amino acids. V was cut by 6 bases and J by 4 bases, with 15 bases left in between. Germline CDR1 is SGHTA and CDR2 is FQGNSA. The CDR3 region has the DNA TGTGCCAGCAGTCGAGGTGGCCTCCTTAATGAAAAACTGTTTTTT. Residues: CASSRGGLLNEKLFF.

This clonotype occurred many times. V gene TRBV6-6 combines with J gene TRBJ1-2; D not certain. Germline V gene lookup returns CDR1 MNHNY and CDR2 SVGAGI (reference sequence). With 0 bases removed from V and 8 bases from J, the gap between germline ends came to 10 bases. The CDR3 covers 13 residues. The chain's CDR3 is CASSYSGAGGYTF. In DNA, the CDR3 is TGTGCCAGCAGTTACTCTGGTGCCGGCGGCTACACCTTC.

The J gene is TRBJ2-1, the V gene TRBV24-1, with 11 bases that match TRBD1. This CDR3 contains 17 residues. Germline-derived CDR1 and CDR2 are KGHDR and SFDVKD. Unmatched junction bases numbered 7, after V lost 0 bases and J lost 7 bases. The CDR3 nucleotides read TGTGCCACCAGTGATTTGGGGACAGGGGGTTTAGGAAATGAGCAGTTCTTC. Translation: CATSDLGTGGLGNEQFF.

This chain uses TRBV6-1 with TRBJ2-2; D is unresolved. This CDR3 has 15 amino acids. The V and J ends lost 4 bases and 0 bases respectively, with 9 bases between them. Germline CDR1 is MNHNS and CDR2 is SASEGT. Written as DNA, the CDR3 is TGTGCCAGCAGTGTAGAGAAATCGAACACCGGGGAGCTGTTTTTT. Translating gives CASSVEKSNTGELFF.

The genes are TRBV6-5 and TRBJ2-1; no reliable D call. The CDR3 has 15 residues. Trimming took 3 bases from V and 0 from J, leaving 9 bases between them. Germline CDR1 MNHEY, CDR2 SVGAGI. As DNA, the CDR3 is TGTGCCAGCAGTTATGCCCCGAGCTCCTACAATGAGCAGTTCTTC. This gives the protein CASSYAPSSYNEQFF.

V and J are TRBV6-1 and TRBJ1-2, with D possibly matching TRBD1 (5 bases). V shed 6 bases and J shed 2 bases, with 19 bases lying between them. CDR1 and CDR2 (germline): MNHNS, SASEGT. This CDR3 spans 16 amino acids. This CDR3 reads CASSSEWRGKNYGYTF. DNA of the CDR3: TGTGCCAGCAGCAGTGAATGGAGGGGAAAGAACTATGGCTACACCTTC.

J is TRBJ2-1 and V is TRBV29-1; TRBD1 agrees at 7 bases. There are 12 residues in the CDR3. Germline V CDR1 and CDR2: SQVTM, ANQGSEA. The ends lost 4 bases at V and 8 bases at J; junction bases unmatched: 5. The CDR3 sequence: CSVATGTDEQFF. CDR3 nucleotides: TGCAGCGTTGCGACAGGGACGGATGAGCAGTTCTTC.

The V gene is TRBV4-2, the J gene TRBJ2-3; TRBD2 might be the D (5 bases). Germline-derived CDR1 and CDR2 are LGHNA and YNFKEQ. The CDR3 runs 15 residues. Trimming removed 1 base from V and 1 base from J, with 9 bases in between. The CDR3 coding sequence is TGTGCCAGCAGCCAAGTTAGCGACCGCACAGATACGCAGTATTTT. Its protein product is CASSQVSDRTDTQYF.

V gene TRBV6-1 combines with J gene TRBJ2-4; D might be TRBD1 (6 bases). CDR1 and CDR2 (germline): MNHNS, SASEGT. The V gene lost 6 bases and the J gene lost 2 bases, with 11 bases spanning the gap. This CDR3 is 14 amino acids long. CDR3 nucleotide sequence: TGTGCCAGCAGCGGACAGAGATCCAAAAACATTCAGTACTTC. This encodes CASSGQRSKNIQYF.

Notes on this clonotype: With a much larger clone just one base away, this may be a read error. This chain links TRBV20-1 with TRBJ1-2; 7 nucleotides line up with TRBD1. The V gene end was trimmed by 5 bases and the J gene end by 0 bases; junction bases not matched to a gene: 3. CDR1 DFQATT and CDR2 SNEGSKA come from the germline V gene (reference sequence). The CDR3 totals 13 residues. The CDR3 nucleotides are TGCAGTGCTTCGGGACAGTCTAACTATGGCTACACCTTC. This gives the protein CSASGQSNYGYTF.

The V and J genes are TRBV20-1 and TRBJ2-1, with 7 positions matching TRBD2. Germline values: CDR1 DFQATT, CDR2 SNEGSKA (reference sequence). This CDR3 is built from 15 residues. Trimming removed 0 bases from V and 3 bases from J; junction bases left unmatched: 5. CDR3 sequence reads: CSAREPSGHYNEQFF. As DNA, the CDR3 is TGCAGTGCTAGAGAACCTAGCGGACACTACAATGAGCAGTTCTTC.

This clonotype was observed many times. V usage is TRBV29-1 and J usage is TRBJ2-1; D gene unclear. Germline V CDR1 and CDR2: SQVTM, ANQGSEA. This CDR3 contains 16 residues. The V gene lost 0 bases and the J gene lost 2 bases, with 14 bases spanning the gap. The CDR3 region is CSVEDIRVAAYNEQFF. The CDR3, as DNA: TGCAGCGTTGAAGATATAAGGGTTGCGGCCTACAATGAGCAGTTCTTC.

The gene calls are TRBV15 and TRBJ1-2, with D hard to call. V shed 0 bases and J shed 8 bases, with 10 bases lying between them. The CDR3 runs to 13 residues. Germline V gives CDR1 LNHNV, CDR2 YYDKDF (reference sequence). CDR3 sequence: CATSRDTWGGYTF. The CDR3 DNA reads TGTGCCACCAGCAGAGATACGTGGGGAGGCTACACCTTC.

In this sample, this clonotype turned up many times. The chain combines TRBV29-1 with TRBJ1-5, with D possibly matching TRBD1 (5 bases). V was pared by 6 bases and J by 4 bases, with 13 bases between. The CDR3 contains 13 residues. Germline V CDR1 and CDR2: SQVTM, ANQGSEA. CDR3 coding DNA: TGCAGCGTCTCCAGGGATTTGAATCAGCCCCAGCATTTT. Translating it yields CSVSRDLNQPQHF.

The table lists this clonotype with a few counts. CDR3 coding DNA: TGTGCCAGCAGTGACTCGAGTCGATCCTCCTACAATGAGCAGTTCTTC. This codes for CASSDSSRSSYNEQFF. This chain joins TRBV6-4 and TRBJ2-1; D unresolved. Germline-derived CDR1 and CDR2 are MRHNA and SNTAGT. The CDR3 extends over 16 amino acids. The V gene lost 0 bases and the J gene lost 0 bases, with 9 bases spanning the gap.

This clonotype was picked up one time. This sequence joins TRBV5-6 and TRBJ1-4; the D is unclear. Germline lookup yields CDR1 SGHDT and CDR2 YYEEEE. The ends were cut back, 3 bases at V and 7 bases at J, with 16 bases in the middle. The CDR3 sequence is 15 residues long. CDR3 residues: CASSSPRHEGEKLFF. The CDR3 DNA is TGTGCCAGCAGCTCCCCCAGACATGAAGGTGAAAAACTGTTTTTT.

This clonotype has ten or more counts. The DNA of the CDR3 is TGCAGTGCCGCGACGGCAAGCTCCTACAATGAGCAGTTCTTC. Amino acid sequence: CSAATASSYNEQFF. The gene calls are TRBV20-1 and TRBJ2-1, with D hard to call. Deletions cut 6 bases from V and 0 bases from J, with 12 bases between. The CDR3 has 14 amino acids. Germline CDR1 reads DFQATT; CDR2 reads SNEGSKA (reference sequence).

This clonotype was observed a few times. The chain couples TRBV10-3 to TRBJ2-7; D tentatively reads TRBD1 or TRBD2 (5 bases each). This CDR3 has 13 amino acids. V dropped 11 bases and J dropped 3 bases, with 17 bases sitting between them. Germline V gene lookup returns CDR1 ENHRY and CDR2 SYGVKD. The CDR3 DNA sequence: TGTGCCTCTAAACCGGGACGAGGCTACGAGCAGTACTTC. Amino acid sequence: CASKPGRGYEQYF.

This clonotype appeared a few times. This chain connects TRBV7-9 to TRBJ2-1; 7 bases map to TRBD1. V shed 5 bases, J shed 9 bases, and the junction held 10 bases outside the gene matches. This CDR3 is built from 14 residues. The germline gives CDR1 SEHNR, CDR2 FQNEAQ (reference sequence). The CDR3 nucleotides are TGTGCCAGCAGCCAACGCAGGGGGAACGGTGAGCAGTTCTTC. Translated: CASSQRRGNGEQFF.

The chain couples TRBV12-3 or TRBV12-4 to TRBJ2-5; weak D call: TRBD1 (7 bases). The CDR3 has 13 residues. V was trimmed by 7 bases and J by 3 bases, leaving 12 bases between them. CDR3 region: CASTFRGEETQYF. The CDR3 region has the DNA TGTGCCAGCACCTTCAGGGGGGAAGAGACCCAGTACTTC.

The rearrangement links TRBV2 to TRBJ2-7; no firm D call. CDR1 SNHLY and CDR2 FYNNEI come from the germline V gene. Trimming took off 9 bases at V and 3 bases at J, with 24 bases between the two ends. The CDR3 extends over 16 amino acids. CDR3 DNA: TGTGCCAGTCTGGGCGTACTGAGAGCCCTGGGCTACGAGCAGTACTTC. It specifies CASLGVLRALGYEQYF.

The rearrangement joins TRBV12-3 or TRBV12-4 to TRBJ1-2; TRBD1 is a possible D gene (6 bases). The CDR3 covers 15 residues. Between the trimmed V and J ends, which lost 7 bases and 7 bases, there was a span of 22 bases. As DNA, the CDR3 is TGTGCCAGCACCTTAACCTCCGATATCAGGGGTGGCTACACCTTC. As protein: CASTLTSDIRGGYTF.

In nucleotides, the CDR3 is TGCAGTGCAGCCAACCAGGGGGCTGGGTATGAGCAGTTCTTC. Protein sequence: CSAANQGAGYEQFF. The chain combines TRBV20-1 with TRBJ2-1, with 8 bases matching TRBD1. The CDR3 is made up of 14 amino acids. Germline V gene data show CDR1 as DFQATT and CDR2 as SNEGSKA (reference sequence). J was trimmed by 8 bases and V by 6 bases; bases with no gene match: 12.

The gene calls are TRBV12-3 or TRBV12-4 and TRBJ1-1, with no clear D. The CDR3 loop spans 13 amino acids. Trimming removed 5 bases from V and 11 bases from J, with 18 bases in between. The CDR3 reads CASSLRTEGRAFF. The DNA of the CDR3 is TGTGCCAGCAGTCTGAGGACCGAAGGGAGGGCTTTCTTT.

The chain couples TRBV3-1 to TRBJ1-1, with a weak D call TRBD1 (5 bases). The CDR3 is 14 amino acids. CDR1 LGHDT and CDR2 YNNKEL come from the germline V gene (reference sequence). Trimming removed 1 base from V and 10 bases from J, with 16 bases in between. The CDR3 protein is CASSQGVAETGAFF. CDR3 nucleotide sequence: TGTGCCAGCAGCCAAGGCGTCGCAGAAACAGGAGCTTTCTTT.

This clonotype was recorded at least ten times. V and J are TRBV3-1 and TRBJ2-5; 9 nucleotides match TRBD1. TRBJ2-3 matches the DNA end more closely, so the J call is doubtful. Germline V gene lookup returns CDR1 LGHDT and CDR2 YNNKEL (reference sequence). The CDR3 is 13 residues long. CDR3 loop: CASSSTGGETQYF. Written as DNA, the CDR3 is TGTGCCAGCAGCTCGACAGGGGGGGAGACGCAGTATTTT.

This clonotype was found a few times. The J gene is TRBJ2-1, the V gene TRBV7-9, with D uncertain. The germline V gene encodes CDR1 SEHNR and CDR2 FQNEAQ (reference sequence). Trimming removed 0 bases at V and 3 bases at J, with 21 bases between. The CDR3 has 19 amino acids. The CDR3 here is CASSLALFFGQQNYNEQFF. CDR3 nucleotides: TGTGCCAGCAGCTTAGCGCTTTTCTTTGGCCAACAAAACTACAATGAGCAGTTCTTC.

The sample holds a few counts of this clonotype. The genes are TRBV28 and TRBJ2-1; 7 nucleotides match TRBD2. V dropped 8 bases and J dropped 2; count of bases not matched to a gene: 0. Germline CDR1 and CDR2: MDHEN and SYDVKM. This CDR3 region has 12 residues. CDR3 protein: CASGGAYNEQFF. CDR3 DNA: TGTGCCAGCGGGGGGGCCTACAATGAGCAGTTCTTC.

The chain has TRBV6-5 and TRBJ2-7; the D is unclear. The CDR3 covers 14 residues. V lost 6 bases, J lost 7 bases, and 19 bases lay in between. CDR1 MNHEY and CDR2 SVGAGI come from the germline V gene. The CDR3 spells CASRAQTDANEQYF. The CDR3 bases are TGTGCCAGCAGAGCGCAAACAGACGCAAATGAGCAGTACTTC.

This clonotype was seen once. The chain joins TRBV6-5 to TRBJ2-4, with D perhaps being TRBD1 or TRBD2 (5 bases each). The assigned J gene may be wrong: the sequence end matches TRBJ2-7 better. The CDR3 consists of 15 residues. Germline V lookup: CDR1 MNHEY, CDR2 SVGAGI. CDR3 sequence: CASSCRQLTTYEQYF. CDR3 bases: TGTGCCAGCAGCTGCAGACAGCTGACTACCTACGAGCAGTACTTC.